This T cell receptor beta chain comes out of a study of blood T cell repertoires in COVID-19 (dated by TCRdb to about 2020). The study in broad terms: The collaborator samples originated in the United States, Italy and Spain and spanned the acute and convalescent phases of COVID-19. The prospective study material was composed of cDNA or gDNA derived from T cells, B-cell-depleted T cells, or PBMCs. The dataset comprised deeply sampled blood TCRbeta repertoires from subjects exposed to, actively infected with, or recovered from COVID-19. A freely available public database, intended as a resource for researchers studying the immune response to SARS-CoV-2, is where the repertoires were released. The samples were drawn from two sources: the first 160 participants of the ongoing ImmuneRACE study, and 1,000 to 1,500 subjects contributed by 6 global collaborators. Sample metadata almost always included a de-identified subject ID, COVID-19 status, age in years and sex. Where HLA class I and class II types were available, the types were taken from metadata supplied by the sample provider, not from assay-based typing.

TCRbeta CDR3 regions were amplified from genomic DNA by means of the immunoSEQ Assay, a bias-controlled multiplex PCR. The paper's data handling went like this. Nucleated cell counts per sample were estimated from amplification of reference gene primers within the assay. To quantify the absolute abundance of each unique TCRbeta CDR3 rearrangement, sequence reads were collapsed and filtered. For each sample, productive Simpson clonality was calculated by taking the square root of Simpson's diversity index across productive rearrangements. The source is immuneACCESS, and TCRdb retained only in-frame sequences with V and J called. Part of the clones is not carried over; for the studies checked, unresolved V genes explain less than half of this, and the remainder is unexplained. V and J calls and clone size are those listed in that table; D and trimming were worked out from the DNA. This sample has approximately 33,000 clones in its table, and roughly 75% of those were observed once. Around 17% of the sample comes from the top ten.

Whole blood was collected in K2EDTA tubes by collaborating institutions according to the institutions' own protocols. For TCRbeta analysis, collaborators shipped samples in one of three forms: frozen whole blood, isolated PBMCs, or DNA extracted from either of those sample types. Sequences LNHDA (CDR1) and SQIVND (CDR2) are obtained from the germline V gene (reference sequence). There are 15 amino acids in the CDR3, from cysteine to phenylalanine inclusive. Solely the CDR3 DNA is kept, with 45 bases framed from the first base. Trimming costs V 7 bases and J 4 bases, and their ends lie 19 bases apart. This clone was observed a handful of times. Which antigen it targets is not known. Base qualities were left out, and no much larger clone turns up one base away. General conclusions and limits of the study: The amount of clinical and demographic metadata varied by source and participant and was provided uncurated.

The V gene is TRBV19 and the J gene is TRBJ1-1; the best D guess is TRBD1, with 5 bases matching. This sequence originates from a man in his 70s with acute or convalescent COVID-19. Source material: peripheral blood. The DNA sequence is as follows: TGTGCCAGTACTATCACCAGGGTGGTGGGCACTGAAGCTTTCTTT. Translated, it gives CASTITRVVGTEAFF.